This TCR beta chain came from a study of T cell responses to AZD1222 COVID-19 vaccine. Using immunoSEQ multiplex PCR, the repertoire was profiled, and TCRdb retains in-frame clones only, with some absent. This sample has 150,000 to 200,000 clones, with around 93% found just once. Study-wide findings and caveats: Reportedly, nearly half of unique spike TCRs recognized epitopes outside B.1.351/B.1.1.7 mutations. Among vaccine-associated CD4 TCRs, coverage spanned spike, with dominance at 160-218 and 743-854. Baseline seropositivity occurred in only a handful of AZD1222 recipients. Receipt of two AZD1222 doses was followed by a rise in Spike-specific TCR breadth and depth.

The V end was cut by 6 bases, the J end by 1 base, with 12 bases between. Germline V gene lookup returns CDR1 SQVTM and CDR2 ANQGSEA. There are 13 residues in the CDR3. This clone has a single count. Antigen: not known. The V and J genes are TRBV29-1 and TRBJ1-1, with D hard to call. This sequence originates from an adult in good health. The sample here was peripheral blood, taken on day 0 of AZD1222 vaccination. The DNA for the CDR3 is TGCAGCGTCGGCAAGGCTTCGAACACTGAAGCTTTCTTT. Residues: CSVGKASNTEAFF.